This entry features one TCR beta chain sequence. Trimming left V 7 bases short and J 8 bases short, with 18 bases between. The length of the CDR3 is 13 residues. The data originate from a study of blood T cell repertoires in COVID-19. Per the original methods: Amplification from reference gene primers served as the basis for estimated nucleated cell counts. The protocol was immunoSEQ multiplex PCR, while the TCRdb copy is restricted to in-frame clones and leaves out a portion. V, J and clone size are those of that table, while D and trimming were read from the DNA. Found here are under 200,000 clones, 65% to 90% of them singletons; the top ten hold more than 1.5%.

The source material was peripheral blood. This chain joins TRBV12-3 or TRBV12-4 and TRBJ2-7, with D perhaps matching TRBD1 (6 bases). This TCR derives from a human donor in a cohort sampled during active COVID-19. The DNA of the CDR3 is TGTGCCAGCAACCCAGGCAGGGGCAAGAAGCAGTACTTC. Protein product: CASNPGRGKKQYF.